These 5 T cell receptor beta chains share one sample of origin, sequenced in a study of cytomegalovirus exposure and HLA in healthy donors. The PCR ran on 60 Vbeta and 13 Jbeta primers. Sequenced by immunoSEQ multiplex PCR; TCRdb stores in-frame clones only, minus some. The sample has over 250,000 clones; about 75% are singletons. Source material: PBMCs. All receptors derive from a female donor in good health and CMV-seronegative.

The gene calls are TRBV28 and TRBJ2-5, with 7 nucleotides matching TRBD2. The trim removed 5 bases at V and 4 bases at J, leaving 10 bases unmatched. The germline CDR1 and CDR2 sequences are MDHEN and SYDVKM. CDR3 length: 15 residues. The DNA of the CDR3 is TGTGCCAGCAGTCTCTGGGAGGGAGGGAGAGAGACCCAGTACTTC. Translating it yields CASSLWEGGRETQYF.

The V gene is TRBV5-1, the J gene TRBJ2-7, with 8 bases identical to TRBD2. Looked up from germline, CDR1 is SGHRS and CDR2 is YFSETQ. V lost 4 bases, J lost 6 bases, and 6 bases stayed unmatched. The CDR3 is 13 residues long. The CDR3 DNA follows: TGCGCCAGCAGCATCGGACTAGCTCTCGAGCAGTACTTC. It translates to CASSIGLALEQYF.

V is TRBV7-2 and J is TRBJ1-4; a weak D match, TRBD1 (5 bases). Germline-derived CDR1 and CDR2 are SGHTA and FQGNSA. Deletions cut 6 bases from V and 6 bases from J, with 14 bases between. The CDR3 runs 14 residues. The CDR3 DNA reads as TGTGCCAGCAGGGCGGGGGGATCGGATGAAAAACTGTTTTTT. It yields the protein CASRAGGSDEKLFF.

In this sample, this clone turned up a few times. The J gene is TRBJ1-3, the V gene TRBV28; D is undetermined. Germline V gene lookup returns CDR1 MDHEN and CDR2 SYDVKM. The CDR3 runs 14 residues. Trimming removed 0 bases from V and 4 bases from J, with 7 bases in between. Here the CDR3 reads CASSLWTGGNTIYF. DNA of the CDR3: TGTGCCAGCAGTTTATGGACGGGAGGAAACACCATATATTTT.

The CDR3 sequence is CASSPVARGNEQFF. The CDR3 DNA reads as TGTGCCAGCTCACCGGTAGCCAGGGGCAATGAGCAGTTCTTC. This chain uses TRBV18 with TRBJ2-1; maybe TRBD1 (6 bases). Germline CDR1 reads KGHSH; CDR2 reads LQKENI. The V gene lost 3 bases and the J gene lost 6 bases, with 12 bases spanning the gap. The CDR3 contains 14 residues.